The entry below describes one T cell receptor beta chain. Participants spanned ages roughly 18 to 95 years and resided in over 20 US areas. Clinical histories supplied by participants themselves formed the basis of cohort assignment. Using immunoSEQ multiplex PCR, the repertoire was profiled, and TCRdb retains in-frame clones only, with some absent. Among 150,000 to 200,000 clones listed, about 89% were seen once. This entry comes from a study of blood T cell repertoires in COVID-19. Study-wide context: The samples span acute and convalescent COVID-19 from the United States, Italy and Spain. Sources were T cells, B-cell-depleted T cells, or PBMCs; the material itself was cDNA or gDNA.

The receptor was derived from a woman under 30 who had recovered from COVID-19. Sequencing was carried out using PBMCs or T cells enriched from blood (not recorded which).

Here the CDR3 reads CASSFTGRDSPLHF. The CDR3, as DNA: TGCGCCAGCAGCTTCACAGGGAGGGATTCACCCCTCCACTTT. V and J are TRBV5-1 and TRBJ1-6; D possibly corresponds to TRBD1 (6 bases). CDR1 and CDR2 (germline): SGHRS, YFSETQ. The V and J ends lost 2 bases and 8 bases respectively, with 11 bases between them. The CDR3 is made up of 14 amino acids.